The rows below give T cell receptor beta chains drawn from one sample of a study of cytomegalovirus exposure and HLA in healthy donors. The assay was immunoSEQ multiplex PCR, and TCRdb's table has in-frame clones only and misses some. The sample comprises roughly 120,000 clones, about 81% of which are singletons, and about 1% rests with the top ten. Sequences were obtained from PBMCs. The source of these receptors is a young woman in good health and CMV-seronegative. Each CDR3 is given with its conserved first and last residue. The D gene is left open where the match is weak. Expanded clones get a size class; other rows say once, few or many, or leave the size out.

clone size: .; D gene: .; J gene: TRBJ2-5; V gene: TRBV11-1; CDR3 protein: CASSFSDGGEAQYF; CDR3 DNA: TGTGCCAGCAGCTTCTCTGATGGTGGGGAGGCCCAGTACTTC
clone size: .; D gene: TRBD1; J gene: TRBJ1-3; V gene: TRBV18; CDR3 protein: CASSPLLTGGSGNTIYF; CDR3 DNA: TGTGCCAGCTCACCACTTCTGACAGGGGGCTCTGGAAACACCATATATTTT
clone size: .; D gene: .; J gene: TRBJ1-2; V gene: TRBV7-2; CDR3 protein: CASSPRQAGYGYTF; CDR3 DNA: TGTGCCAGCAGCCCACGACAGGCAGGCTATGGCTACACCTTC
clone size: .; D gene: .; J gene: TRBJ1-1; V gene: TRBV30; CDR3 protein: CAWRKVGREAFF; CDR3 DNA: TGTGCCTGGAGGAAGGTCGGGAGGGAAGCTTTCTTT
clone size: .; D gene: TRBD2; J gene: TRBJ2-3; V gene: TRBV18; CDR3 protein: CASSPPGLAGGADTQYF; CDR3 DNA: TGTGCCAGCTCACCACCAGGGCTAGCGGGAGGGGCAGATACGCAGTATTTT
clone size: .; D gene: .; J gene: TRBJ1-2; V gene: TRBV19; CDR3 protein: CASSIFGSNYGYTF; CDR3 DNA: TGTGCCAGTAGTATCTTCGGTTCTAACTATGGCTACACCTTC
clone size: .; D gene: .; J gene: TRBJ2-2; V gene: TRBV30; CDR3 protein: CAWNPGNTGELFF; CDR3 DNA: TGTGCCTGGAATCCAGGGAACACCGGGGAGCTGTTTTTT
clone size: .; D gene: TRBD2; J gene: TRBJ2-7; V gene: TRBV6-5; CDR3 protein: CASKVLAGIYEQYF; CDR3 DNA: TGTGCCAGCAAGGTCCTAGCGGGAATCTACGAGCAGTACTTC
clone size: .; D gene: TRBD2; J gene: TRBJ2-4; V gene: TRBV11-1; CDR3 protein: CASSLTSGLAKNIQYF; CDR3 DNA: TGTGCCAGCAGCTTGACTAGCGGACTAGCCAAAAACATTCAGTACTTC
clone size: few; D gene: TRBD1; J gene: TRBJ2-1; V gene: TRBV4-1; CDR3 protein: CASSNLGGAGNEQFF; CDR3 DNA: TGCGCCAGCAGCAACTTAGGGGGCGCGGGCAATGAGCAGTTCTTC
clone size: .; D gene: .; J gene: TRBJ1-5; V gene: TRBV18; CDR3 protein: CASSSSEGVNQPQHF; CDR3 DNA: TGTGCCAGCTCATCATCTGAGGGGGTCAATCAGCCCCAGCATTTT
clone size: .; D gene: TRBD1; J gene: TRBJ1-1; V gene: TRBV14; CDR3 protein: CASSQERGQGRRTEAFF; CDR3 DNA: TGTGCCAGCAGCCAAGAGAGGGGACAGGGCAGAAGGACTGAAGCTTTCTTT
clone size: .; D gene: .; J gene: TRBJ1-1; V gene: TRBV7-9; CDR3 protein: CASSTTGRNTEAFF; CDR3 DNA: TGTGCCAGCAGCACTACCGGGAGGAACACTGAAGCTTTCTTT
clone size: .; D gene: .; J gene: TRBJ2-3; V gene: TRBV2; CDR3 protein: CASSDILAGADTQYF; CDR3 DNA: TGTGCCAGCAGTGATATACTAGCTGGCGCAGATACGCAGTATTTT
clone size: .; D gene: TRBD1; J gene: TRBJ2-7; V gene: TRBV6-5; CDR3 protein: CASGPMGRGNEQYF; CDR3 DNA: TGTGCCAGCGGTCCAATGGGCAGGGGGAACGAGCAGTACTTC